A selection of T cell receptor beta chains follows, all from one sample in a study of control samples from healthy donors and cancer patients. Measured with immunoSEQ multiplex PCR; TCRdb has only the in-frame clones, and not every one. This table has 250,000 to 300,000 clones, about four fifths appearing once. The specimen sequenced was PBMCs. These receptors were collected from an older woman with lung cancer. Both conserved end residues are part of each CDR3. A D gene is named only where the DNA matches it firmly. Clone size is given for some rows only: seen once, a few or many times, or a class if the clone is expanded.

v_gene: TRBV18
abundance: NA
d_gene: NA
j_gene: TRBJ1-1
CDR3nt: TGTGCCAGCTCACCGGGAACGAGCGAAGCTTTCTTT
CDR3aa: CASSPGTSEAFF

v_gene: TRBV5-4
abundance: NA
d_gene: TRBD1
j_gene: TRBJ1-1
CDR3nt: TGTGCCAGCAGCTTTGCAGGGGGTGTTGAAGCTTTCTTT
CDR3aa: CASSFAGGVEAFF

v_gene: TRBV6-5
abundance: once
d_gene: NA
j_gene: TRBJ1-5
CDR3nt: TGTGCCAGCAGCCATGAGGGGGTTACTAGTCAGCCCCAGCATTTT
CDR3aa: CASSHEGVTSQPQHF

v_gene: TRBV30
abundance: NA
d_gene: NA
j_gene: TRBJ1-4
CDR3nt: TGTGCCTGGAATACCCATAATGAAAAACTGTTTTTT
CDR3aa: CAWNTHNEKLFF

v_gene: TRBV11-2
abundance: NA
d_gene: TRBD2
j_gene: TRBJ2-2
CDR3nt: TGTGCCAGCAGGCTCAGACTAGCGGGGGACACGAACACCGGGGAGCTGTTTTTT
CDR3aa: CASRLRLAGDTNTGELFF

v_gene: TRBV6-5
abundance: NA
d_gene: NA
j_gene: TRBJ1-3
CDR3nt: TGTGCCAGCAGTTATGGAAACACCATATATTTT
CDR3aa: CASSYGNTIYF

v_gene: TRBV19
abundance: NA
d_gene: NA
j_gene: TRBJ2-7
CDR3nt: TGTGCCAGCGGGACGGCAGCCACCTACGAGCAGTACTTC
CDR3aa: CASGTAATYEQYF

v_gene: TRBV6-5
abundance: few
d_gene: TRBD2
j_gene: TRBJ2-1
CDR3nt: TGTGCCAGCAGTACCCCAGGAGCGGGAAAGCAGTTCTTC
CDR3aa: CASSTPGAGKQFF

v_gene: TRBV9
abundance: once
d_gene: NA
j_gene: TRBJ1-1
CDR3nt: TGTGCCAGCAGCGCCCCCCTCGGGGGGGGCGACACTGAAGCTTTCTTT
CDR3aa: CASSAPLGGGDTEAFF

v_gene: TRBV12-3/TRBV12-4
abundance: once
d_gene: NA
j_gene: TRBJ2-5
CDR3nt: TGTGCCAGCAGTTCGTTGGTGGAGACCCAGTACTTC
CDR3aa: CASSSLVETQYF

v_gene: TRBV28
abundance: few
d_gene: TRBD1
j_gene: TRBJ1-1
CDR3nt: TGTGCCAGCATTACGGGACAGCTCATGAACACTGAAGCTTTCTTT
CDR3aa: CASITGQLMNTEAFF

v_gene: TRBV5-6
abundance: NA
d_gene: NA
j_gene: TRBJ2-1
CDR3nt: TGTGCCAGCAGAGTGAGGAGCTCCTACAATGAGCAGTTCTTC
CDR3aa: CASRVRSSYNEQFF

v_gene: TRBV18
abundance: NA
d_gene: NA
j_gene: TRBJ2-2
CDR3nt: TGTGCCAGCTCACCGGGAGCTTCGAACACCGGGGAGCTGTTTTTT
CDR3aa: CASSPGASNTGELFF

v_gene: TRBV16
abundance: NA
d_gene: NA
j_gene: TRBJ1-3
CDR3nt: TGTGCCAGCAGCCAAGGTTCTGGAAACACCATATATTTT
CDR3aa: CASSQGSGNTIYF

v_gene: TRBV29-1
abundance: few
d_gene: NA
j_gene: TRBJ1-1
CDR3nt: TGCAGCGTGGACACGGTTCCTGAAGCTTTCTTT
CDR3aa: CSVDTVPEAFF

v_gene: TRBV11-2
abundance: once
d_gene: NA
j_gene: TRBJ2-5
CDR3nt: TGTGCCAGCGGGACTGGGGAGACCCAGTACTTC
CDR3aa: CASGTGETQYF

v_gene: TRBV13
abundance: NA
d_gene: NA
j_gene: TRBJ2-1
CDR3nt: TGTGCCAGCAGCTTAGGGACAGCCTACAATGAGCAGTTCTTC
CDR3aa: CASSLGTAYNEQFF

v_gene: TRBV2
abundance: NA
d_gene: TRBD1
j_gene: TRBJ1-4
CDR3nt: TGTGCCAGCAGTCTGACAGGGATGTTTGAAAAACTGTTTTTT
CDR3aa: CASSLTGMFEKLFF

v_gene: TRBV6-6
abundance: NA
d_gene: NA
j_gene: TRBJ2-6
CDR3nt: TGTGCCAGCAGCGGGAATACGGGTGGGGCCAACGTCCTGACTTTC
CDR3aa: CASSGNTGGANVLTF

v_gene: TRBV12-3/TRBV12-4
abundance: NA
d_gene: NA
j_gene: TRBJ2-7
CDR3nt: TGTGCCAGCAGTTTTTTCAGCTCCTACGAGCAGTACTTC
CDR3aa: CASSFFSSYEQYF

v_gene: TRBV5-4
abundance: NA
d_gene: TRBD1
j_gene: TRBJ1-2
CDR3nt: TGTGCCAGCAGCTTGGCCAGAGACAGGGCCTATGGCTACACCTTC
CDR3aa: CASSLARDRAYGYTF

v_gene: TRBV6-5
abundance: NA
d_gene: NA
j_gene: TRBJ2-2
CDR3nt: TGTGCCAGCAGCCTCCTAGGAGACGGGGAGCTGTTTTTT
CDR3aa: CASSLLGDGELFF